Following are 30 T cell receptor beta chains from one sample sequenced in a study of blood T cell repertoires in COVID-19 (dated by TCRdb to the early 2020s). To prepare the library, the immunoSEQ multiplex PCR assay was applied. TCRdb took over this immuneACCESS table, retaining in-frame rearrangements with V and J assigned. Such tables are incomplete; in checked studies, under half of the missing clones stem from an unresolved V gene, and the remainder is unexplained. Within this sample are 65,000 to 80,000 clones, with 75% to 85% of them counted one time only. The ten largest clones capture 27% of the sample. Sequenced: peripheral blood. Receptor source: a human donor in a cohort sampled during active COVID-19.

This clone was recorded a few times. This chain links TRBV18 with TRBJ2-3, with 10 bases fitting TRBD2. The V gene's germline CDR1 is KGHSH and CDR2 LQKENI. V dropped 6 bases and J dropped 2; count of bases not matched to a gene: 14. The CDR3 covers 18 residues. CDR3 coding DNA: TGTGCCAGCTCGCCCCTGTCCAGGACTAGCGGAAACACAGATACGCAGTATTTT. It is translated as CASSPLSRTSGNTDTQYF.

This rearrangement joins TRBV5-1 to TRBJ1-4; possibly TRBD1 for D (6 bases). Germline loops: CDR1 SGHRS, CDR2 YFSETQ. Trimming removed 0 bases at V and 6 bases at J, with 9 bases between. CDR3 length: 14 amino acids. In nucleotides, the CDR3 is TGCGCCAGCAGCTTGGCAGGGGCGGATGAAAAACTGTTTTTT. This sequence encodes CASSLAGADEKLFF.

The chain recombines TRBV2 with TRBJ1-2; 7 bases are shared with TRBD1. CDR1 SNHLY and CDR2 FYNNEI come from the germline V gene. The CDR3 has 16 residues. V lost 2 bases to trimming and J lost 2 bases; unmatched junction nucleotides: 8. The CDR3 DNA is TGTGCCAGCAGTGAAAACAGGGGCGGTAGAAACTATGGCTACACCTTC. This translates into CASSENRGGRNYGYTF.

The V call is TRBV7-8, the J call TRBJ1-4; tentative D call: TRBD1 (5 bases). The CDR3 has 15 residues. V was clipped by 1 base and J by 5 bases, with 11 bases between them. CDR1 is SGHVS and CDR2 is FQNEAQ in the germline V gene. CDR3 amino acids: CASSLVGGRNEKLFF. The DNA for the CDR3 is TGTGCCAGCAGCTTAGTGGGGGGAAGGAATGAAAAACTGTTTTTT.

This clone was counted once. V usage is TRBV20-1 and J usage is TRBJ2-3; 7 bases line up with TRBD1. The germline V gene encodes CDR1 DFQATT and CDR2 SNEGSKA (reference sequence). The CDR3 runs 15 residues. With 3 bases clipped from V and 1 base from J, the junction kept 7 bases outside the gene matches. CDR3 residues: CSASEWDRGTDTQYF. In DNA form, the CDR3 reads TGCAGTGCTAGTGAGTGGGACAGAGGCACAGATACGCAGTATTTT.

V usage is TRBV2 and J usage is TRBJ2-3; TRBD2 matches 10 bases. Looked up from germline, CDR1 is SNHLY and CDR2 is FYNNEI. Trimming took 5 bases from V and 0 from J; bases not matched to a gene: 11. CDR3 length: 18 residues. The CDR3 spells CASSTSGGARGSTDTQYF. The CDR3, as DNA: TGTGCCAGCAGTACCAGCGGGGGGGCAAGGGGTAGCACAGATACGCAGTATTTT.

The genes are TRBV28 and TRBJ2-5; 8 bases are shared with TRBD2. Per the germline V gene, CDR1 is MDHEN and CDR2 is SYDVKM. V was clipped by 5 bases and J by 2 bases; unmatched bases: 10. The CDR3 is 16 residues long. CDR3 loop: CASSPPRVAGQETQYF. CDR3 nucleotide sequence: TGTGCCAGCAGTCCCCCTCGAGTAGCGGGGCAAGAGACCCAGTACTTC.

V is TRBV13 and J is TRBJ1-1; the D is unclear. The V gene lost 4 bases and the J gene lost 5 bases, with 11 bases spanning the gap. Germline CDR1 reads PRHDT; CDR2 reads FYEKMQ (reference sequence). There are 13 residues in the CDR3. The CDR3 spells CASSSGWETEAFF. DNA for the CDR3: TGTGCCAGCAGCTCAGGTTGGGAGACTGAAGCTTTCTTT.

The chain couples TRBV5-1 to TRBJ2-2; D is possibly TRBD1 (5 bases). Trimming cost V 3 bases and J 4 bases, with 7 bases left between them. Looked up from germline, CDR1 is SGHRS and CDR2 is YFSETQ. The CDR3 covers 13 residues. CDR3 protein: CASSSDSTGELFF. The CDR3 region has the DNA TGCGCCAGCAGCTCTGACAGCACCGGGGAGCTGTTTTTT.

The rearrangement links TRBV2 to TRBJ2-6; 12 positions agree with TRBD2. V lost 5 bases, J lost 2 bases, and 7 bases stayed unmatched. This CDR3 spans 18 amino acids. Germline CDR1 and CDR2: SNHLY and FYNNEI. CDR3 amino acids: CASSPSSGGAPGANVLTF. The CDR3 DNA sequence: TGTGCCAGCAGTCCCTCTAGCGGGGGGGCCCCTGGGGCCAACGTCCTGACTTTC.

V is TRBV5-1 and J is TRBJ2-3; D is unclear. This CDR3 spans 12 amino acids. The germline V gene encodes CDR1 SGHRS and CDR2 YFSETQ. V was trimmed by 4 bases and J by 0 bases, leaving 3 bases between them. The DNA of the CDR3 is TGCGCCAGCAGCCTGAGCACAGATACGCAGTATTTT. Residues: CASSLSTDTQYF. Variable domain in full (rest from reference TRBV5-1 and TRBJ2-3): KAGVTQTPRYLIKTRGQQVTLSCSPISGHRSVSWYQQTPGQGLQFLFEYFSETQRNKGNFPGRFSGRQFSNSRSEMNVSTLELGDSALYLCASSLSTDTQYFGPGTRLTVL.

This clone was recorded only once. The rearrangement uses TRBV3-1 (or the pseudogene TRBV3-2) and TRBJ2-3, with D tentatively TRBD2 (5 bases). Trimming removed 3 bases at V and 4 bases at J, with 23 bases between. CDR1 is LGHDT, CDR2 YNNKEL, per germline (reference sequence). The CDR3 runs to 18 residues. The CDR3 region is CASSQAGAAKAVADTQYF. CDR3 DNA: TGTGCCAGCAGCCAGGCGGGCGCGGCCAAAGCTGTGGCAGATACGCAGTATTTT.

This chain connects TRBV5-1 to TRBJ2-7; 8 nucleotides line up with TRBD1. With 2 bases clipped from V and 4 bases from J, the junction kept 11 bases outside the gene matches. The CDR3 totals 16 residues. CDR1 SGHRS and CDR2 YFSETQ come from the germline V gene. The CDR3 is CASSLMGRGLSYEQYF. CDR3 nucleotide sequence: TGCGCCAGCAGCTTAATGGGCAGGGGGCTTTCGTACGAGCAGTACTTC. The full variable domain, with the rest looked up from reference TRBV5-1 and TRBJ2-7, is KAGVTQTPRYLIKTRGQQVTLSCSPISGHRSVSWYQQTPGQGLQFLFEYFSETQRNKGNFPGRFSGRQFSNSRSEMNVSTLELGDSALYLCASSLMGRGLSYEQYFGPGTRLTVT.

The chain carries TRBV19 and TRBJ2-1; weak D call: TRBD2 (7 bases). Germline CDR1 reads LNHDA; CDR2 reads SQIVND (reference sequence). The V and J ends lost 9 bases and 0 bases respectively, with 12 bases between them. The CDR3 has 14 residues. CDR3 in DNA: TGTGCCAGCGGGGGGCAGAGCTCCTACAATGAGCAGTTCTTC. It codes for CASGGQSSYNEQFF. Looking up the rest from reference TRBV19 and TRBJ2-1 gives the full variable domain: DGGITQSPKYLFRKEGQNVTLSCEQNLNHDAMYWYRQDPGQGLRLIYYSQIVNDFQKGDIAEGYSVSREKKESFPLTVTSAQKNPTAFYLCASGGQSSYNEQFFGPGTRLTVL.

The chain uses TRBV20-1 and TRBJ2-1; 8 bases map to TRBD2. The V and J ends lost 3 bases and 7 bases, in that order; junction bases with no gene match: 11. CDR1 is DFQATT, CDR2 SNEGSKA, per germline (reference sequence). This CDR3 contains 15 residues. The CDR3 here is CSASTSGLLGNEQFF. In DNA form, the CDR3 reads TGCAGTGCTAGTACTAGCGGCCTCTTAGGGAATGAGCAGTTCTTC.

The rearrangement joins TRBV29-1 to TRBJ1-5; tentatively, D is TRBD1 (6 bases). The CDR3 has 12 residues. Trimming removed 4 bases at V and 5 bases at J, with 9 bases between. Germline V gene data show CDR1 as SQVTM and CDR2 as ANQGSEA. The CDR3: CSVGEGDQPQHF. CDR3 nucleotide sequence: TGCAGCGTTGGCGAGGGGGATCAGCCCCAGCATTTT.

This chain connects TRBV5-5 to TRBJ2-2; 14 positions match TRBD2. Germline values: CDR1 SGHKS, CDR2 YYEKEE (reference sequence). Trimming took 4 bases from V and 6 from J; bases not matched to a gene: 8. The CDR3 length is 17 residues. The CDR3 loop is CASSLSRLAGGAGELFF. CDR3 nucleotides: TGTGCCAGCAGCCTCTCCCGACTAGCGGGGGGGGCCGGGGAGCTGTTTTTT. Using reference TRBV5-5 and TRBJ2-2 for the parts outside the CDR3, the full variable domain is DAGVTQSPTHLIKTRGQQVTLRCSPISGHKSVSWYQQVLGQGPQFIFQYYEKEERGRGNFPDRFSARQFPNYSSELNVNALLLGDSALYLCASSLSRLAGGAGELFFGEGSRLTVL.

This chain links TRBV5-1 with TRBJ2-7; the match to TRBD1 covers 8 bases. CDR1 and CDR2 (germline): SGHRS, YFSETQ. Trimming cost V 4 bases and J 2 bases; bases outside gene matches: 5. The CDR3 covers 14 residues. The CDR3 sequence: CASSAQGAAYEQYF. The CDR3 bases are TGCGCCAGCAGCGCCCAGGGGGCGGCCTACGAGCAGTACTTC.

The count of this clone is one. This chain links TRBV5-4 with TRBJ2-3; a weak D match, TRBD1 (6 bases). V lost 1 base to trimming and J lost 2 bases, with 14 bases between them. This CDR3 has 16 residues. The germline V gene encodes CDR1 SGHNT and CDR2 YYREEE (reference sequence). The CDR3, as DNA: TGTGCCAGCAGCTTGAGGACAGAAGAATACACAGATACGCAGTATTTT. Its translation: CASSLRTEEYTDTQYF.

CDR3 bases: TGTGCCATCAGTCAAAGCGGGGGGGCCTACGAGCAGTACTTC. The encoded protein is CAISQSGGAYEQYF. V is TRBV10-3 and J is TRBJ2-7; 10 bases agree with TRBD2. The CDR3 runs to 14 residues. In germline, CDR1 is ENHRY, CDR2 SYGVKD. Trimming cost V 5 bases and J 2 bases; bases outside gene matches: 3.

This rearrangement joins TRBV6-6 to TRBJ2-1; 8 bases are shared with TRBD1. This CDR3 comprises 18 residues. The germline V gene has CDR1 MNHNY and CDR2 SVGAGI (reference sequence). J gave up 3 bases and V 5 bases, and 15 bases lay outside the gene matches. The CDR3 loop reads CASSPIYPPTGDYNEQFF. The DNA for the CDR3 is TGTGCCAGCAGTCCGATCTACCCCCCGACAGGGGACTACAATGAGCAGTTCTTC.

This rearrangement joins TRBV25-1 to TRBJ2-2; D is uncertain. Germline-derived CDR1 and CDR2 are MGHDK and SYGVNS. Between the trimmed V and J ends, which lost 3 bases and 4 bases, there was a span of 3 bases. CDR3 length equals 12 residues. The CDR3 here is CASSDSTGELFF. In DNA form, the CDR3 reads TGTGCCAGCAGTGATAGCACCGGGGAGCTGTTTTTT. The full variable domain, in which reference TRBV25-1 and TRBJ2-2 provide the parts outside the CDR3, is EADIYQTPRYLVIGTGKKITLECSQTMGHDKMYWYQQDPGMELHLIHYSYGVNSTEKGDLSSESTVSRIRTEHFPLTLESARPSHTSQYLCASSDSTGELFFGEGSRLTVL.

This clone was observed a single time. J is TRBJ1-6 and V is TRBV7-9; possibly TRBD1 for D (5 bases). This CDR3 is 12 amino acids long. Trimming pared 5 bases from V and 7 bases from J, leaving 6 bases between. Germline loops: CDR1 SEHNR, CDR2 FQNEAQ (reference sequence). For the CDR3, the DNA is TGTGCCAGCAGCACAGGAAATTCACCCCTCCACTTT. It translates to CASSTGNSPLHF.

The genes are TRBV9 and TRBJ2-1; TRBD1 matches 9 bases. The CDR3 totals 15 residues. J lost 3 bases, V lost 3 bases, and 4 bases had no gene match. The V gene's germline CDR1 is SGDLS and CDR2 YYNGEE. CDR3 nucleotides: TGTGCCAGCAGCGCCGGGACAGGGTTCTACAATGAGCAGTTCTTC. This codes for CASSAGTGFYNEQFF.

The chain is built from TRBV5-8 and TRBJ2-3, with D uncertain. Germline lookup yields CDR1 SGHTS and CDR2 YDEGEE. Trimming stripped 1 base from V and 5 bases from J, with 8 bases between. This CDR3 contains 13 residues. The CDR3 here is CASSLTLRDTQYF. CDR3 in DNA: TGTGCCAGCAGCTTGACCCTAAGAGATACGCAGTATTTT.

The chain recombines TRBV7-6 with TRBJ1-4, with a weak D call TRBD1 (5 bases). Trimming shortened V by 4 bases and J by 5 bases, and 20 bases separated the two germline ends. Germline-derived CDR1 and CDR2 are SGHVS and FNYEAQ. The CDR3 length is 17 residues. The CDR3 reads CASSSGTLQLGNEKLFF. In nucleotides, the CDR3 is TGTGCCAGCAGCTCCGGGACTCTCCAATTAGGGAATGAAAAACTGTTTTTT.

The gene calls are TRBV7-3 and TRBJ2-3; the match to TRBD2 covers 8 bases. V lost 4 bases, J lost 3 bases, and 6 bases stayed unmatched. The CDR3 totals 15 residues. Germline loops: CDR1 SGHTA, CDR2 FQGTGA. The CDR3, as DNA: TGTGCCAGCAGCTCTCGCGGGGGGCCGACAGATACGCAGTATTTT. Protein product: CASSSRGGPTDTQYF.

For the CDR3, the DNA is TGTGCCAGCAGCCGAGGGGGACAGGGGGCTGGAAACACCATATATTTT. The encoded protein is CASSRGGQGAGNTIYF. The chain carries TRBV5-4 and TRBJ1-3; 11 nucleotides match TRBD1. Unmatched junction bases numbered 5, after V lost 4 bases and J lost 2 bases. This CDR3 contains 16 residues. The germline V gene encodes CDR1 SGHNT and CDR2 YYREEE (reference sequence). Combining the CDR3 with reference TRBV5-4 and TRBJ1-3 gives the whole variable domain ETGVTQSPTHLIKTRGQQVTLRCSSQSGHNTVSWYQQALGQGPQFIFQYYREEENGRGNFPPRFSGLQFPNYSSELNVNALELDDSALYLCASSRGGQGAGNTIYFGEGSWLTVV.

Here the CDR3 DNA reads TGTGCCTGGAAGGGCGGGACCGCCACAGATACGCAGTATTTT. Translated: CAWKGGTATDTQYF. This chain joins TRBV30 and TRBJ2-3; D is possibly TRBD2 (6 bases). The germline gives CDR1 GTSNPN, CDR2 SVGIG (reference sequence). The CDR3 runs to 14 residues. The V end was cut by 4 bases, the J end by 2 bases, with 13 bases between.

This clone came up a few times. V usage is TRBV2 and J usage is TRBJ1-2; D not certain. The V gene lost 2 bases and the J gene lost 4 bases, with 11 bases spanning the gap. In germline, CDR1 is SNHLY, CDR2 FYNNEI. There are 14 residues in the CDR3. CDR3 amino acids: CASSELGRSYGYTF. The CDR3 bases are TGTGCCAGCAGTGAATTGGGCAGGTCCTATGGCTACACCTTC.